Below are 3 T cell receptor beta chains sequenced from a single sample in a study of CXCR4 blockade with PD-1 therapy in pancreatic cancer. Assay used: immunoSEQ multiplex PCR; TCRdb lists only in-frame clones, some missing. The sample carries some 730 clones, approximately 30% recorded once. The sample taken for sequencing was tumor tissue. The receptors were sampled from a human donor with pancreatic ductal adenocarcinoma.

The rearrangement uses TRBV15 and TRBJ2-3, with TRBD1 matching over 9 bases. In germline, CDR1 is LNHNV, CDR2 YYDKDF (reference sequence). The CDR3 is 16 amino acids. Trimming at V came to 4 bases and at J to 3 bases, leaving 8 bases not matched to a gene. In DNA form, the CDR3 reads TGTGCCACCAGCATTGGGACAGGGTCGGGGACAGATACGCAGTATTTT. Translating gives CATSIGTGSGTDTQYF.

The rearrangement uses TRBV5-1 and TRBJ2-1; 9 nucleotides line up with TRBD2. Unmatched junction bases numbered 4, after V lost 0 bases and J lost 9 bases. Germline-derived CDR1 and CDR2 are SGHRS and YFSETQ. CDR3 size: 14 residues. The CDR3 bases are TGCGCCAGCAGCTTGGAACTAGCGGGTAGTGAGCAGTTCTTC. Translation gives CASSLELAGSEQFF.

The chain combines TRBV19 with TRBJ2-2; D ambiguous. The CDR3 contains 16 residues. Germline assignment: CDR1 LNHDA and CDR2 SQIVND (reference sequence). The V end was cut by 6 bases, the J end by 5 bases, with 19 bases between. CDR3 nucleotides: TGTGCCAGTAGCCCCCTTCTAGTGTGGGGAACCGGGGAGCTGTTTTTT. It codes for CASSPLLVWGTGELFF. The full variable domain, in which reference TRBV19 and TRBJ2-2 provide the parts outside the CDR3, is DGGITQSPKYLFRKEGQNVTLSCEQNLNHDAMYWYRQDPGQGLRLIYYSQIVNDFQKGDIAEGYSVSREKKESFPLTVTSAQKNPTAFYLCASSPLLVWGTGELFFGEGSRLTVL.